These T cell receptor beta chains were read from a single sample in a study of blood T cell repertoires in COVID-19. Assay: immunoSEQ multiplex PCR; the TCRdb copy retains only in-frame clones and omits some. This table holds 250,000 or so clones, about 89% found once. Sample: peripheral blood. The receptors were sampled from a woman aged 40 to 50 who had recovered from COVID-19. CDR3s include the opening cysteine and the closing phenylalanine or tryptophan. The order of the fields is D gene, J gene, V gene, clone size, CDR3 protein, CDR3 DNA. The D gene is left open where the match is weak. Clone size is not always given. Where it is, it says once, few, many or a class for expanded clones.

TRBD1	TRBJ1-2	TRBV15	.	CATRVGTGANYGYTF	TGTGCCACCAGGGTTGGAACAGGGGCTAACTATGGCTACACCTTC
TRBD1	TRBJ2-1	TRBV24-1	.	CATSDPKKGQLYNEQFF	TGTGCCACCAGTGATCCTAAGAAGGGACAGCTTTACAATGAGCAGTTCTTC
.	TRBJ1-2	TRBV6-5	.	CASREGGEGYGYTF	TGTGCCAGCAGGGAGGGGGGGGAGGGCTATGGCTACACCTTC
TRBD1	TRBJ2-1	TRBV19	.	CASKTQGAQNEQFF	TGTGCCAGTAAGACCCAGGGGGCTCAGAATGAGCAGTTCTTC
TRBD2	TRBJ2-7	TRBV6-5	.	CASSYSLSSGTYEQYF	TGTGCCAGCAGTTACTCTTTGTCTAGCGGGACCTACGAGCAGTACTTC
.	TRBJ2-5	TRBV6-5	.	CASSYGGGRSETQYF	TGTGCCAGCAGTTACGGCGGGGGCCGATCGGAGACCCAGTACTTC
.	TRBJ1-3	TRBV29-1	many	CSVGSTGSGNTIYF	TGCAGCGTTGGTTCGACAGGCTCTGGAAACACCATATATTTT
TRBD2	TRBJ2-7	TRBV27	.	CASSVGLAGTYEQYF	TGTGCCAGCAGTGTCGGACTAGCGGGAACCTACGAGCAGTACTTC
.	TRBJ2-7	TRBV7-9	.	CASSLEGRGEQYF	TGTGCCAGCAGCTTAGAGGGCCGGGGCGAGCAGTACTTC
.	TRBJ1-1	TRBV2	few	CASNIETEAFF	TGTGCCAGCAATATAGAGACTGAAGCTTTCTTT
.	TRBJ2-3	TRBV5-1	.	CASSLYGGPNTDTQYF	TGCGCCAGCAGCCTATACGGGGGTCCCAATACAGATACGCAGTATTTT
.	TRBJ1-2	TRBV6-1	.	CASSDQTSNYGYTF	TGTGCCAGCAGTGACCAAACAAGTAACTATGGCTACACCTTC
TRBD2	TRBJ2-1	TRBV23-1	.	CASSQYETSASEQFF	TGCGCCAGCAGTCAATATGAGACTAGCGCGTCGGAGCAGTTCTTC
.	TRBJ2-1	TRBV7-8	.	CASSPRSVLHNEQFF	TGTGCCAGCAGCCCGCGAAGCGTGTTGCACAATGAGCAGTTCTTC
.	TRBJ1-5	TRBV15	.	CATSRDFGNQPQHF	TGTGCCACCAGCAGAGATTTCGGCAATCAGCCCCAGCATTTT
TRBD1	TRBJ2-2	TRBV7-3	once	CASSLMSTGANTGELFF	TGTGCCAGCAGCTTAATGTCGACAGGGGCGAACACCGGGGAGCTGTTTTTT
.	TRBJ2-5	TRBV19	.	CASSPGGETQYF	TGTGCCAGTAGTCCTGGGGGGGAGACCCAGTACTTC
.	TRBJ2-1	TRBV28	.	CASSLYAARGKRQFF	TGTGCCAGCAGTTTATATGCGGCCAGGGGTAAACGGCAGTTCTTC
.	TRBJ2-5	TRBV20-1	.	CSASAPAGLQETQYF	TGCAGTGCTAGTGCCCCGGCGGGACTCCAAGAGACCCAGTACTTC
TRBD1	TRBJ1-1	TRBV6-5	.	CASRAGQGGEAFF	TGTGCCAGCAGGGCGGGACAGGGGGGTGAAGCTTTCTTT
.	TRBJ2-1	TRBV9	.	CASSVAVDSSFTSYNEQFF	TGTGCCAGCAGCGTAGCGGTCGACAGTTCATTTACCTCCTACAATGAGCAGTTCTTC
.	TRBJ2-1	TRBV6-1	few	CASSEVEGPRNEQFF	TGTGCCAGCAGTGAAGTGGAGGGACCACGGAATGAGCAGTTCTTC
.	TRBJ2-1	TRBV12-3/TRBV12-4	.	CASTKTGPRFF	TGTGCCAGCACCAAGACAGGTCCTAGATTCTTC
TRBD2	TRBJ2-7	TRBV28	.	CASCTGGVFSYEQYF	TGTGCCAGCTGCACTGGGGGGGTGTTTTCCTACGAGCAGTACTTC
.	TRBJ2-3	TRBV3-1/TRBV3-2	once	CASSPGGAAPQYF	TGTGCCAGCAGCCCTGGGGGGGCGGCGCCGCAGTATTTT
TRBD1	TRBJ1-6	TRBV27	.	CASRAGTVNSPLHF	TGTGCCAGCAGAGCCGGGACAGTTAATTCACCCCTCCACTTT
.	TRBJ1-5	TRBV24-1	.	CATNDGSNQPQHF	TGTGCCACCAACGACGGGAGCAATCAGCCCCAGCATTTT
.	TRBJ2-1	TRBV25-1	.	CASSDSGASNNEQFF	TGTGCCAGCAGTGATTCGGGAGCTTCCAACAATGAGCAGTTCTTC
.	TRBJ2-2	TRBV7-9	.	CASSTDIPVELFF	TGTGCCAGCAGCACCGACATCCCCGTGGAGCTGTTTTTT
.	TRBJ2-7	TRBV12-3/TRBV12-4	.	CASSPGNSGRQYF	TGTGCCAGCAGCCCAGGGAATTCTGGTCGGCAGTACTTC
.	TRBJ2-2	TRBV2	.	CASSLTRDTGELFF	TGTGCCAGCAGTTTAACACGGGACACCGGGGAGCTGTTTTTT
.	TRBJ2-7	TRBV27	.	CASGPPGSYEQYF	TGTGCCAGCGGACCCCCGGGATCCTACGAGCAGTACTTC
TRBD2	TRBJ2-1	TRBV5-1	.	CASSLVPSGNSYNEQFF	TGCGCCAGCAGCTTGGTGCCTAGCGGGAACTCCTACAATGAGCAGTTCTTC
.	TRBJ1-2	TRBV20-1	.	CSVDQNYGYTF	TGCAGTGTCGATCAGAACTATGGCTACACCTTC
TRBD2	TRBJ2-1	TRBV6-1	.	CASSEQTSDGEQFF	TGTGCCAGCAGTGAACAAACTAGCGACGGTGAGCAGTTCTTC
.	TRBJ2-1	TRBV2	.	CASSELARKQQFF	TGTGCCAGCAGTGAACTTGCGAGAAAGCAGCAGTTCTTC
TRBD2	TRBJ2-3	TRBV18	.	CASSPIQAGGTDTQYF	TGTGCCAGCTCACCAATTCAAGCGGGAGGCACAGATACGCAGTATTTT
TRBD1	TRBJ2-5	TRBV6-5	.	CASRGTGPQETQYF	TGTGCCAGCAGGGGGACAGGTCCGCAAGAGACCCAGTACTTC
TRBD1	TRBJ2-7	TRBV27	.	CASSPGTGRPSGASYEQYF	TGTGCCAGCAGCCCCGGGACAGGGCGTCCTAGCGGTGCCTCCTACGAGCAGTACTTC
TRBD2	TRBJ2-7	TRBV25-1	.	CASGGTSGSAQYF	TGTGCCAGCGGGGGGACTAGCGGGAGTGCCCAGTACTTC
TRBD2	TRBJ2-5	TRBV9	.	CASSGRESQETQYF	TGTGCCAGCAGCGGGCGGGAGAGTCAAGAGACCCAGTACTTC